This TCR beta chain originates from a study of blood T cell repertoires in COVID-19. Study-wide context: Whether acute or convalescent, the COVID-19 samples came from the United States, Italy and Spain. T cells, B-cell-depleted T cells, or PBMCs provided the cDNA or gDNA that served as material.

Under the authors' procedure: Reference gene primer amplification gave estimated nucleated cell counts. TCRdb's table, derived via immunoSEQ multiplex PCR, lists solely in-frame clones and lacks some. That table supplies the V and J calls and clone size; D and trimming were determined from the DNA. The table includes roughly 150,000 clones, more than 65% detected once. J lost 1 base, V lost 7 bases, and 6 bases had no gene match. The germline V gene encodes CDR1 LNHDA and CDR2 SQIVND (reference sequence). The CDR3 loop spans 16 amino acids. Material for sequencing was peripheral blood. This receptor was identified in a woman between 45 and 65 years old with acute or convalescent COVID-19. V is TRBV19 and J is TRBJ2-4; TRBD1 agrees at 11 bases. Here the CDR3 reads CASNPGQGVAKNIQYF. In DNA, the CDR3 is TGTGCCAGTAATCCGGGACAGGGGGTGGCCAAAAACATTCAGTACTTC.